The rows below give T cell receptor beta chains drawn from one sample of a study of regulatory T cells in long-lasting Graves disease. TCRdb itself ran the multiplex PCR reads through MiXCR, one entry per CDR3 protein. The sample has 350,000 to 500,000 distinct CDR3 sequences, 21% seen once; the top ten hold approximately 15%. The sample here was peripheral blood mononuclear cells (PBMCs), taken when the disease was refractory, from a patient treated with antithyroid drugs. These TCRs come from a female donor with Graves disease. Each CDR3 is given with its conserved first and last residue. A D gene is named only where the DNA matches it firmly. Size is omitted from some rows. Given values are once, few, many or a class for expanded clones.

>-|TRBJ2-2|many|TRBV2
TGTGCCAGCAGTGAAGCAGGTGGGGAGCTGTTTTTT
CASSEAGGELFF
>-|TRBJ2-4|many|TRBV11-2
TGTGCCAGCAGCTTAGATAAGGGGGTAGGAAACATTCAGTACTTC
CASSLDKGVGNIQYF
>TRBD1|TRBJ1-1|many|TRBV28
TGTGCCAGCACGACAGACAGGGGAGGGACTGAAGCTTTCTTT
CASTTDRGGTEAFF
>TRBD1|TRBJ2-7|many|TRBV2
TGTGCCAGCAACTTACAGGGGGCGCTCCCCGAGCAGTACTTC
CASNLQGALPEQYF
>-|TRBJ2-7|many|TRBV28
TGTGCCAGCAGTCGGTTTTGGGAGCAGTACTTC
CASSRFWEQYF
>TRBD2|TRBJ2-1|once|TRBV20-1
TGCAGTGCTGCGGGACTAGCGGGAGTAAGCTCCTACAATGAGCAGTTCTTC
CSAAGLAGVSSYNEQFF
>-|TRBJ2-2|-|TRBV20-1
TGCAGTGCTAGGGATCCGAGTTTCGACACCGGGGAGCTGTTTTTT
CSARDPSFDTGELFF
>-|TRBJ1-5|-|TRBV28
TGTGCCAGCAGTTTTAGGGCAGGGAGGGGTGTAGGTCAGCCCCAGCATTTT
CASSFRAGRGVGQPQHF
>-|TRBJ2-4|few|TRBV9
TGTGCCAGCAGCGTAGGAGGACTTGGAGACATTCAGTACTTC
CASSVGGLGDIQYF
>-|TRBJ1-2|many|TRBV6-1
TGTGCCAGCAGTGAAGCGCGTCGCAGCCGGTATGAGGGCTACACCTTC
CASSEARRSRYEGYTF
>TRBD2|TRBJ2-7|many|TRBV28
TGTGCCAGCAGTTTTGATAGCGGGAGGGCCGATGACGAGCAGTACTTC
CASSFDSGRADDEQYF
>TRBD1|TRBJ1-1|few|TRBV20-1
TGCAGTGCACCGACAGGGGTGGGGACTGAAGCTTTCTTT
CSAPTGVGTEAFF
>-|TRBJ1-6|few|TRBV7-2
TGTGCCAGCAGCCACCGCTATGTGGTCAGTCTGAGAAATTCACCCCTCCACTTT
CASSHRYVVSLRNSPLHF
>TRBD2|TRBJ2-5|many|TRBV27
TGTGCCAGCAGTTCGCAACTTTTAGGACTAGCGACTCAAGAGACCCAGTACTTC
CASSSQLLGLATQETQYF
>TRBD1|TRBJ1-5|-|TRBV6-1
TGTGCCAGCAGTGGGGGGACAGTCGGCAATCAGCCCCAGCATTTT
CASSGGTVGNQPQHF
>-|TRBJ2-1|-|TRBV7-2
TGTGCCAGCAGCCCCGGGATAGCGCAGTTCTTC
CASSPGIAQFF
>-|TRBJ2-2|many|TRBV24-1
TGTGCCACCAGACGGACAGTCACCGGGGAGCTGTTTTTT
CATRRTVTGELFF
>-|TRBJ2-7|many|TRBV12-3/TRBV12-4
TGTGCCAGCAGTGCCGCACAGGGACCGGCCTACGAGCAGTACTTC
CASSAAQGPAYEQYF
>-|TRBJ1-2|few|TRBV5-6
TGTGCCAGCAACTTGGGAGACTGGACGGCGTGGGGTGACGGCTACACCTTC
CASNLGDWTAWGDGYTF
>-|TRBJ1-1|-|TRBV11-1
TGTGCCAGCAGCTTAGCTGAGGGGAACACTGAAGCTTTCTTT
CASSLAEGNTEAFF
>TRBD1|TRBJ1-1|-|TRBV29-1
TGCAGCTCCGTGGGGACAGGGGGGACTGAAGCTTTCTTT
CSSVGTGGTEAFF
>TRBD1|TRBJ1-1|many|TRBV7-3
TGTGCCAGCAGCTTACTGGGACAGGGGGACACTGAAGCTTTCTTT
CASSLLGQGDTEAFF
>-|TRBJ1-1|many|TRBV6-1
TGTGCCAGCACCTTCGTTCTTGGACGGATGAACACTGAAGCTTTCTTT
CASTFVLGRMNTEAFF
>TRBD2|TRBJ2-5|few|TRBV9
TGTGCCAGCAGCGCCTGGAGCGGGAGTGGGCAAGAGACCCAGTACTTC
CASSAWSGSGQETQYF
>-|TRBJ2-2|-|TRBV29-1
TGCAGCGCTGGGGTCCTGGGTCGGGAGCTGTTTTTT
CSAGVLGRELFF
>-|TRBJ1-5|few|TRBV19
TGTGCCAGTAATGATCAGCCCCAGCATTTT
CASNDQPQHF
>-|TRBJ1-1|many|TRBV6-5
TGTGCCAGCAGTTACGAACCCTCCTGGCTCGGGACTGAAGCTTTCTTT
CASSYEPSWLGTEAFF
>-|TRBJ1-3|-|TRBV29-1
TGCAGCGTTGACGAATCAGGCTCTGGAAACACCATATATTTT
CSVDESGSGNTIYF
>-|TRBJ2-5|many|TRBV2
TGTGCCAGCAGTGAGGTTCCGGGGCGGGAGACCCAGTACTTC
CASSEVPGRETQYF
>TRBD1|TRBJ2-5|few|TRBV24-1
TGTGCCACCAGTGATTCGACGACAGGGGGCTTAGAGACCCAGTACTTC
CATSDSTTGGLETQYF
>TRBD2|TRBJ2-7|-|TRBV19
TGTGCCAGTAGCGAGACTAGCGGGAGAGTCGAGCAGTACTTC
CASSETSGRVEQYF
>-|TRBJ2-1|-|TRBV28
TGTGCCAGCAGTCCCCCGGTTAATGAGCAGTTCTTC
CASSPPVNEQFF
>-|TRBJ2-5|-|TRBV9
TGTGCCAGCAGCGACCGGGACACCGATCATGTCCAGTACTTC
CASSDRDTDHVQYF
>-|TRBJ1-5|many|TRBV7-2
TGTGCCAGCAGCTTCGTTTTCCCCGTCGGAGGACGGATCTATAGCAATCAGCCCCAGCATTTT
CASSFVFPVGGRIYSNQPQHF
>-|TRBJ1-2|many|TRBV19
TGTGCCAGTAGTATAGGAGCCCAGGGCTACTATGGCTACACCTTC
CASSIGAQGYYGYTF
>-|TRBJ2-3|-|TRBV24-1
TGTGCCACCAGTGATCCCCTCATGACAGATACGCAGTATTTT
CATSDPLMTDTQYF
>-|TRBJ2-5|-|TRBV19
TGTGCCGGTAGCCTCGGGACATCTCGGGGGACCCAGTACTTC
CAGSLGTSRGTQYF
>TRBD2|TRBJ2-7|few|TRBV2
TGTGCCAACAGTGTCCCACTAGCGGGAGCGAACTACGAGCAGTACTTC
CANSVPLAGANYEQYF
>TRBD1|TRBJ2-7|-|TRBV19
TGTGCCAGTAGGGGGACAGCGGACGGCAGGCAGTACTTC
CASRGTADGRQYF
>-|TRBJ2-3|-|TRBV5-1
TGTGCCAGCAGCTTAGGAACAGCACCCACAGATACGCAGTATTTT
CASSLGTAPTDTQYF
>TRBD1|TRBJ1-5|-|TRBV6-1
TGTGCCAGCAGTGATCAACAGGGGACCCGTTTCAATCAGCCCCAGCATTTT
CASSDQQGTRFNQPQHF
>-|TRBJ2-3|-|TRBV4-2
TGTGCCAGCAGCCTGGACCAGGGGCCAGATACGCAGTATTTT
CASSLDQGPDTQYF
>-|TRBJ1-5|many|TRBV28
TGTGCCAGCAGTTATATACAGGGAACTCAGCCCCAGCATTTT
CASSYIQGTQPQHF
>-|TRBJ1-4|few|TRBV7-9
TGTGCCAGCAGCTTAGCGTACGAGAAACGGGAAAAACTGTTTTTT
CASSLAYEKREKLFF
>TRBD2|TRBJ2-1|-|TRBV28
TGTGCCAGCAGTTTGGAGCGGGAGGGGTGGGATGAGCAGTTCTTC
CASSLEREGWDEQFF
>-|TRBJ1-2|-|TRBV6-2/TRBV6-3
TGTGCCAGCAGTGATTTGGGGGAAGGGGCCCGCTATGGCTACACCTTC
CASSDLGEGARYGYTF
>-|TRBJ1-3|-|TRBV7-9
TGTGCCAGCAGCTTATTCCCCAAACCGGACACCATATATTTT
CASSLFPKPDTIYF
>-|TRBJ1-1|many|TRBV5-1
TGCGCCAGCAGCCTGGGGGTCATGAACACTGAAGCTTTCTTT
CASSLGVMNTEAFF
>-|TRBJ2-7|once|TRBV7-9
TGTGCCAGCAGCCGCAGAGCGTCATCCTACGAGCAGTACTTC
CASSRRASSYEQYF
>-|TRBJ2-7|-|TRBV6-5
TGTGCCAGCAGTTCTCTACTACGCGTAACCTACGAGCAGTACTTC
CASSSLLRVTYEQYF
>-|TRBJ2-7|few|TRBV20-1
TGCAGTGCTAGGGGTTGGGGCGCCGACGACTACGAGCAGTACTTC
CSARGWGADDYEQYF